This TCR beta chain was retrieved from a study of beta chain features in type 1 diabetes. Expressed TCRB transcripts were sequenced because the entire RNA isolate underwent reverse transcription. The assay was immunoSEQ multiplex PCR, and TCRdb's table has in-frame clones only and misses some. The data hold nearly 250,000 clones, with approximately 14% observed a single time. Source material: naive CD4+ T cells from blood. The origin of this receptor is a woman between 40 and 55 years old in good health.

The CDR3 sequence is CASSSAGGPEQYF. CDR3 DNA sequence: TGCGCCAGCAGCTCAGCGGGGGGGCCCGAGCAGTACTTC. The J gene is TRBJ2-7, the V gene TRBV5-1; 10 nucleotides line up with TRBD2. V gave up 3 bases and J gave up 6 bases; unmatched junction bases: 3. There are 13 residues in the CDR3. Germline V CDR1 and CDR2: SGHRS, YFSETQ.